This T cell receptor beta chain came from a study of T cells after yellow fever vaccination (dated by TCRdb to about 2019). About the study as a whole: Libraries from fractions with low cell numbers were prepared with the SMART-Seq v4 Ultra Low Input RNA kit. To track T-cell clones before and after primary and booster YFV17D yellow fever vaccination, bulk TCR alpha and beta repertoires were sequenced longitudinally. Two healthy male donors, one aged 18 to 29 and one aged 30 to 40 years, were included in the cohort. Blood was collected at multiple timepoints before and after primary and secondary immunization, and bulk PBMC replicates and cell subsets were isolated.

What the treatment or condition label conveys for this sample: live attenuated yellow fever vaccine strain. Two biological replicates of bulk PBMCs were collected at each blood-draw timepoint. PBMCs were isolated from peripheral blood using a standard Ficoll-Paque protocol. TriZol was used to extract RNA from bulk PBMCs, CD4 and CD8 fractions, and dextramer-positive and dextramer-negative fractions. Study-wide conclusions, independent of this receptor: After the booster, most of the clones that had expanded following primary vaccination were detected again (just under 97% of CD4 and 80% to 90% of CD8), which suggests that memory was broadly maintained. A small fraction of clonotypes showed up in both the CD4 and CD8 compartments, probably as a result of convergent recombination. The study included only two donors, which limits how far the findings can be generalized. Computational filtering was needed because FACS-sorted repertoires could contain abundant contaminating clonotypes from the bulk population. Compared with the primary T-cell response, the secondary T-cell response was faster but weaker, reaching its peak on day 5 rather than on day 15.

Synthesis of TCR cDNA relied on 5'RACE template switching, a step that introduced a universal primer site along with unique molecular identifiers. cDNA synthesis was primed from both the TCR alpha and TCR beta constant segments. Library amplification used two PCR steps, and the second PCR step added sample barcodes and sequencing adapters. Libraries were sequenced on Illumina HiSeq 2500 (2x100 bp) or NovaSeq (2x150 bp). The original methods were these. MIGEC handled demultiplexing of reads and collapsing into UMI consensus sequences, while MiXCR performed V(D)J alignment. Vaccine-responding clonotypes were defined with edgeR using replicate PBMC samples, requiring FDR below 0.01 and a log2 fold change above 5 up to day 15. Each bulk clonotype received a CD4 or CD8 identity based on whether the sequenced CD4 or CD8 repertoire contained that clonotype at higher abundance. TCRdb ran its own pipeline on the public reads, namely fastp trimming at Q25 and MiXCR clone calling, and kept in-frame beta chains. CDR3 protein duplicates are merged, each entry listing the most common genes and DNA. The V and J calls here are based on TCRdb, not the publication. A total of 510,000 or so distinct CDR3 sequences appear in this sample, 15% to 20% of them only once. Clones ranked in the top ten supply roughly an eighth of the sample.

In the case of this clonotype: Its antigen remains undetermined. No quality values exist for individual bases; no much larger clone is one base distant.

This clonotype was obtained from a man aged 25 to 40 who received the YFV17D yellow fever vaccine. This sample comprised PBMCs, obtained 15 days after the yellow fever booster vaccination.

Read as DNA, the sequence is TGTGCCAGCAGCACCCGCAGCGGGGCCTCCTACGAGCAGTACTTC. The translation is CASSTRSGASYEQYF. The V and J segments used are TRBV7-2 and TRBJ2-7; 7 bases in the middle match TRBD2. From its cysteine to its phenylalanine, the CDR3 spans 15 amino acids. Only the CDR3 part of the read is kept: 45 bases, read in frame from the first base. Trimming leaves V shorter by 5 bases and J shorter by 0 bases, with the junction holding 7 bases beyond the gene matches. The germline V gene specifies SGHTA as CDR1 and FQGNSA as CDR2.